The 17 T cell receptor beta chains presented below share a single source sample, sequenced in a study of T cells after yellow fever vaccination (dated by TCRdb to 2018 to 2020). The receptor library was made with 5' RACE. The data were produced on an Illumina HiSeq 2500. In-frame beta chains were kept once TCRdb had trimmed the public reads at Q25 with fastp and called clones with MiXCR. Each entry merges the rows of one CDR3 protein and shows their most common DNA and genes. The sample contains about 550,000 distinct CDR3 sequences, about a fifth of them found a single time. Around an eighth of the sample lies in the top ten. What the treatment or condition label conveys for this sample: live attenuated yellow fever vaccine strain. The sequencing here drew on PBMCs, taken 15 days after the yellow fever booster vaccination. Receptor source: a man aged 30 to 45 who received the YFV17D yellow fever vaccine.

The CDR3 is CASRIGTGTGTEAFF. In DNA form, the CDR3 reads TGTGCCAGCAGGATAGGGACAGGGACGGGAACTGAAGCTTTCTTT. J is TRBJ1-1 and V is TRBV27; 9 bases align to TRBD1. In germline, CDR1 is MNHEY, CDR2 SMNVEV (reference sequence). After removal of 6 bases from V and 5 bases from J, the junction contained 10 bases not matched to a gene. The length of the CDR3 is 15 residues.

The gene calls are TRBV7-8 and TRBJ2-3; 10 bases fit TRBD2. There are 20 residues in the CDR3. The V and J ends lost 4 bases and 0 bases, in that order; junction bases with no gene match: 16. Germline V gene lookup returns CDR1 SGHVS and CDR2 FQNEAQ. The CDR3 sequence is CASSSWAASGSLLSTDTQYF. CDR3 nucleotides: TGTGCCAGCAGCTCGTGGGCCGCTAGCGGGAGCCTCTTAAGCACAGATACGCAGTATTTT.

The gene calls are TRBV7-2 and TRBJ1-2; weak D call: TRBD1 (6 bases). This CDR3 region has 14 residues. V was cut by 0 bases and J by 6 bases, with 11 bases left in between. Germline V gene data show CDR1 as SGHTA and CDR2 as FQGNSA. CDR3 DNA: TGTGCCAGCAGCTTAGCGGGGGGCGCAAATGGCTACACCTTC. Translated, it gives CASSLAGGANGYTF.

The V gene is TRBV5-1, the J gene TRBJ2-2; 10 nucleotides match TRBD2. CDR3 length equals 16 residues. V shed 0 bases, J shed 6 bases, and the junction held 5 bases outside the gene matches. CDR1 SGHRS and CDR2 YFSETQ come from the germline V gene. In DNA, the CDR3 is TGCGCCAGCAGCTTGGGATCTAGCGGGAGTTCCGGGGAGCTGTTTTTT. The encoded protein is CASSLGSSGSSGELFF. Variable domain in full (rest from reference TRBV5-1 and TRBJ2-2): KAGVTQTPRYLIKTRGQQVTLSCSPISGHRSVSWYQQTPGQGLQFLFEYFSETQRNKGNFPGRFSGRQFSNSRSEMNVSTLELGDSALYLCASSLGSSGSSGELFFGEGSRLTVL.

This clonotype occurred a few times. This chain links TRBV27 with TRBJ2-1; D perhaps matches TRBD2 (6 bases). Germline V gene sequence: CDR1 MNHEY, CDR2 SMNVEV (reference sequence). The CDR3 contains 16 residues. V gave up 7 bases and J gave up 10 bases, with 26 bases separating them. This CDR3 is CASTLTGTAWSGEQFF. CDR3 DNA sequence: TGTGCCAGCACCCTGACCGGGACTGCATGGTCGGGAGAGCAGTTCTTC.

There are many counts of this clonotype. The rearrangement uses TRBV11-3 and TRBJ1-1; a weak D match, TRBD1 (6 bases). Germline CDR1 and CDR2: SGHNT and YENEEA. CDR3 size: 13 residues. The V end lost 5 bases, the J end lost 0 bases, and 7 bases lay between the germline ends. The CDR3 sequence: CASSRTVNTEAFF. The CDR3 DNA reads TGTGCCAGCAGCCGGACAGTGAACACTGAAGCTTTCTTT.

This clonotype occurred many times. V and J are TRBV6-2 or TRBV6-3 and TRBJ2-1, with no clear D. Trimming took 8 bases from V and 0 from J, leaving 5 bases between them. Germline values: CDR1 MNHEY, CDR2 SVGEGT. The CDR3 has 12 amino acids. This CDR3 is CASASSYNEQFF. Here the CDR3 DNA reads TGTGCCAGCGCGAGCTCCTACAATGAGCAGTTCTTC.

This rearrangement joins TRBV28 to TRBJ2-7, with TRBD2 identical over 9 bases. Trimming at V came to 7 bases and at J to 0 bases, leaving 7 bases not matched to a gene. Germline V gives CDR1 MDHEN, CDR2 SYDVKM. This CDR3 spans 15 amino acids. CDR3 DNA: TGTGCCAGCAAAACAAGCGGGAGGAGCTCCTACGAGCAGTACTTC. Translation gives CASKTSGRSSYEQYF.

V usage is TRBV28 and J usage is TRBJ1-1; 12 nucleotides align to TRBD1. This CDR3 is built from 17 residues. Germline V gene data show CDR1 as MDHEN and CDR2 as SYDVKM. After removal of 8 bases from V and 5 bases from J, the junction contained 15 bases not matched to a gene. The CDR3 sequence is CASPYPLGTGGTTEAFF. CDR3 DNA sequence: TGTGCCAGCCCCTATCCCTTGGGGACAGGGGGCACGACTGAAGCTTTCTTT.

The V call is TRBV7-8, the J call TRBJ2-7; D not certain. The germline gives CDR1 SGHVS, CDR2 FQNEAQ. This CDR3 is 13 amino acids long. The ends were cut back, 2 bases at V and 6 bases at J, with 11 bases in the middle. In nucleotides, the CDR3 is TGTGCCAGCAGCTTAATTTTTGCCCCCGAGCAGTACTTC. Protein product: CASSLIFAPEQYF.

The chain combines TRBV12-3 or TRBV12-4 with TRBJ2-2, with TRBD2 matching 7 bases. This CDR3 spans 15 amino acids. V lost 5 bases, J lost 4 bases, and 7 bases stayed unmatched. CDR3 loop: CASSPSGVTTGELFF. CDR3 DNA sequence: TGTGCCAGCAGTCCTAGCGGCGTGACCACCGGGGAGCTGTTTTTT.

This clonotype was observed a few times. The chain employs TRBV11-3 and TRBJ2-2, with D unresolved. V lost 5 bases and J 6 bases, leaving 10 bases between the germline ends. CDR1 SGHNT and CDR2 YENEEA come from the germline V gene. The CDR3 totals 13 residues. The CDR3 spells CASSPSIAGELFF. The CDR3, as DNA: TGTGCCAGCAGCCCCAGTATCGCCGGGGAGCTGTTTTTT.

The chain joins TRBV5-6 to TRBJ1-1, with D perhaps matching TRBD1 (6 bases). This CDR3 is 16 amino acids long. Trimming pared 3 bases from V and 1 base from J, leaving 16 bases between. Looked up from germline, CDR1 is SGHDT and CDR2 is YYEEEE. DNA for the CDR3: TGTGCCAGCAGCTCCGGTAGGGGGGTAACGAACACTGAAGCTTTCTTT. Amino acids: CASSSGRGVTNTEAFF.

In this sample, this clonotype turned up many times. The rearrangement links TRBV12-3 or TRBV12-4 to TRBJ2-5; 8 nucleotides match TRBD1. The V segment lost 4 bases and the J segment 5 bases; nucleotides outside the gene matches: 6. This CDR3 spans 14 amino acids. CDR3 residues: CASSSTTGAETQYF. In nucleotides, the CDR3 is TGTGCCAGCAGTTCAACGACAGGGGCTGAGACCCAGTACTTC.

The chain combines TRBV20-1 with TRBJ2-2, with no clear D. V was clipped by 5 bases and J by 6 bases, with 10 bases between them. The CDR3 is 12 amino acids. Germline V gene data show CDR1 as DFQATT and CDR2 as SNEGSKA (reference sequence). The CDR3 DNA follows: TGCAGTGCTTCTGGAGTCGCCGGGGAGCTGTTTTTT. Translating gives CSASGVAGELFF.

The rearrangement links TRBV6-2 or TRBV6-3 to TRBJ2-1, with D perhaps TRBD2 (5 bases). CDR3 length equals 14 residues. Trimming removed 6 bases from V and 0 bases from J, with 9 bases in between. In germline, CDR1 is MNHEY, CDR2 SVGEGT. The CDR3 DNA sequence: TGTGCCAGCAGACGAGGGATCTCCTACAATGAGCAGTTCTTC. Protein product: CASRRGISYNEQFF.

The rearrangement uses TRBV12-3 or TRBV12-4 and TRBJ1-2, with a tentative D call TRBD1 (5 bases). The CDR3 has 12 residues. V lost 7 bases and J 5 bases, leaving 11 bases between the germline ends. The CDR3 DNA is TGTGCCAGCAACTCTGGGACTTATGGCTACACCTTC. Translating gives CASNSGTYGYTF.